Shown below are 32 T cell receptor beta chains from a single sample sequenced in a study of T cell repertoires in cytomegalovirus infection (dated by TCRdb to about 2019). The run used an Illumina HiSeq 1500. The raw public reads went through TCRdb reprocessing: fastp at Q25, MiXCR clone calling, in-frame beta chains kept. Duplicate CDR3 protein sequences are folded into a single record with the most common DNA and genes. The sample includes around 710,000 distinct CDR3 sequences, with about 27% observed a single time. The ten top clones hold over 10% of the sample. The sample's treatment or condition label, in plain terms: in vitro stimulation with specific CMV peptide epitopes to enrich CMV-specific T cells. No antigens are known for them. The sample was cultured CD8+ T cells from PBMCs, taken from culture after CMV antigen stimulation. The receptors here all came from a human donor in good health (CMV status not recorded). Some clones in this sample may be carry-over from other donors' samples.

V and J are TRBV7-6 and TRBJ2-1; the D gene is possibly TRBD1 (6 bases). The V gene lost 2 bases and the J gene lost 0 bases, with 14 bases spanning the gap. The CDR3 sequence is 17 residues long. Germline CDR1 reads SGHVS; CDR2 reads FNYEAQ. Here the CDR3 reads CASSLKGHMSSYNEQFF. CDR3 DNA: TGTGCCAGCAGCTTAAAGGGACACATGAGCTCCTACAATGAGCAGTTCTTC.

This clonotype occurred a few times. The gene calls are TRBV7-9 and TRBJ2-3; the match to TRBD1 covers 8 bases. Germline V CDR1 and CDR2: SEHNR, FQNEAQ (reference sequence). The CDR3 is made up of 15 amino acids. V lost 5 bases and J lost 2; bases outside the gene matches: 6. In nucleotides, the CDR3 is TGTGCCAGCAGCACCCCGACAGGGGACACAGATACGCAGTATTTT. This codes for CASSTPTGDTDTQYF.

A single count supports this clonotype. This chain links TRBV4-3 with TRBJ2-7, with unresolved D. CDR1 and CDR2 (germline): LGHNA, YSLEER. V lost 1 base and J lost 5, with 6 bases in between. The CDR3 length is 12 residues. Here the CDR3 DNA reads TGCGCCAGCAGCCAAGCGGGCGACGAGCAGTACTTC. Residues: CASSQAGDEQYF.

This clonotype was counted a few times. CDR3 DNA: TGTGCCAGCAGCGTAGCTAGCCGGCATGAGCAGTTCTTC. Protein sequence: CASSVASRHEQFF. This chain uses TRBV9 with TRBJ2-1; D might be TRBD2 (5 bases). The V and J ends lost 0 bases and 8 bases respectively, with 9 bases between them. Germline CDR1 SGDLS, CDR2 YYNGEE. The CDR3 is made up of 13 amino acids.

This clonotype was detected a few times. This chain links TRBV7-8 with TRBJ2-7, with a tentative D call TRBD2 (5 bases). The CDR3 runs to 14 residues. CDR1 and CDR2 from the germline V gene are SGHVS and FQNEAQ. V lost 3 bases and J 6 bases, leaving 15 bases between the germline ends. This CDR3 reads CASSLGKRGPEQYV. The CDR3 DNA follows: TGTGCCAGCAGCTTGGGAAAGAGAGGGCCCGAGCAGTACGTC.

This clonotype was found a few times. The chain is built from TRBV6-1 and TRBJ2-7; D possibly corresponds to TRBD2 (6 bases). The CDR3 runs to 16 residues. Germline loops: CDR1 MNHNS, CDR2 SASEGT. V was pared by 5 bases and J by 3 bases, with 20 bases between. The CDR3 bases are TGTGCCAGCAGTTACGGGGGACCAGAGGGCGGCTACGAGCAGTACTTC. Encoded protein: CASSYGGPEGGYEQYF.

In its sample, this clonotype was seen a few times. The chain couples TRBV12-3 or TRBV12-4 to TRBJ1-6; TRBD1 matches at 9 bases. V lost 3 bases to trimming and J lost 7 bases; unmatched junction nucleotides: 4. The CDR3 sequence is 15 residues long. CDR3 coding DNA: TGTGCCAGCAGTTTCTGGGGACAGGGAAATTCACCCCTCCACTTT. It specifies CASSFWGQGNSPLHF.

V and J are TRBV28 and TRBJ1-2; perhaps TRBD1 as D (5 bases). The CDR3 contains 16 residues. The germline V gene encodes CDR1 MDHEN and CDR2 SYDVKM. The V end was cut by 5 bases, the J end by 6 bases, with 22 bases between. The DNA of the CDR3 is TGTGCCAGCAGTCTAGGGACGGGCACTTTCGGCAATGGCTACACCTTC. As protein: CASSLGTGTFGNGYTF.

V gene TRBV14 combines with J gene TRBJ2-2; 7 positions match TRBD1. The CDR3 contains 15 residues. V was clipped by 5 bases and J by 2 bases; unmatched bases: 5. Germline CDR1 SGHDN, CDR2 FVKESK. DNA for the CDR3: TGTGCCAGCAGCTCCGGGACAGATAACACCGGGGAGCTGTTTTTT. This gives the protein CASSSGTDNTGELFF.

In DNA, the CDR3 is TGTGCCAGCGGCGCCTGGTACGAGCAGTACGTC. Translation: CASGAWYEQYV. The V call is TRBV6-6, the J call TRBJ2-7, with D unclear. V gave up 8 bases and J gave up 4 bases, with 9 bases separating them. The CDR3 runs to 11 residues. Per germline, CDR1 MNHNY and CDR2 SVGAGI (reference sequence).

The CDR3 DNA sequence: TGTGCCAGCAGTCAACAGGGTGGGTCGGAGCTGATCCATGGCTACACCTTC. Its protein product is CASSQQGGSELIHGYTF. The gene calls are TRBV12-3 or TRBV12-4 and TRBJ1-2; TRBD1 is a possible D gene (6 bases). CDR3 length: 17 amino acids. Trimming left V 5 bases short and J 6 bases short, with 25 bases between.

This clonotype appeared a few times. This chain links TRBV27 with TRBJ2-1; 9 bases match TRBD2. CDR1 and CDR2 (germline): MNHEY, SMNVEV (reference sequence). The CDR3 has 16 residues. V gave up 0 bases and J gave up 8 bases; unmatched junction bases: 8. The CDR3 spells CASSLSGTSPSDEQFF. The CDR3 DNA sequence: TGTGCCAGCAGTTTATCGGGGACTAGCCCCTCGGATGAGCAGTTCTTC.

The chain couples TRBV15 to TRBJ2-3; D unresolved. Trimming removed 1 base from V and 2 bases from J, with 10 bases in between. The CDR3 loop spans 15 amino acids. CDR1 and CDR2 (germline): LNHNV, YYDKDF (reference sequence). This CDR3 is CATSRVGQATDTQYF. The DNA of the CDR3 is TGTGCCACCAGCAGAGTGGGTCAAGCCACAGATACGCAGTATTTT.

The CDR3 nucleotides read TGTGCCAGCAGTTTCGGGACAGGCAACTACGAGCAGTACTTC. Translation: CASSFGTGNYEQYF. This chain links TRBV5-5 with TRBJ2-7; 8 bases are a match to TRBD1. This CDR3 spans 14 amino acids. From germline, CDR1 is SGHKS and CDR2 YYEKEE (reference sequence). V lost 5 bases and J lost 3; bases outside the gene matches: 7.

The chain recombines TRBV2 with TRBJ1-1; the match to TRBD1 covers 11 bases. The CDR3 has 16 amino acids. Germline lookup yields CDR1 SNHLY and CDR2 FYNNEI. Losses at the gene ends were 4 bases for V and 5 bases for J; bases not matched to a gene: 9. The CDR3 loop is CASSGRTGGGYTEAFF. The CDR3, as DNA: TGTGCCAGCAGTGGGAGGACAGGGGGCGGGTATACTGAAGCTTTCTTT.

This clonotype was seen only a few times. The V call is TRBV29-1, the J call TRBJ1-1; D remains ambiguous. The CDR3 length is 11 residues. In germline, CDR1 is SQVTM, CDR2 ANQGSEA. V gave up 2 bases and J gave up 8 bases, with 9 bases separating them. In DNA, the CDR3 is TGCAGCGTTGAAAGGAACAGAGAAGCTTTCTTT. Its protein product is CSVERNREAFF.

CDR3 residues: CASSFSGEQYNEQFF. As DNA, the CDR3 is TGCGCCAGCAGCTTTAGCGGGGAGCAATACAATGAGCAGTTCTTC. This sequence joins TRBV5-1 and TRBJ2-1; 8 bases align to TRBD2. Germline CDR1 and CDR2: SGHRS and YFSETQ. The V and J ends lost 2 bases and 4 bases, in that order; junction bases with no gene match: 5. CDR3 length: 15 amino acids.

The V call is TRBV29-1, the J call TRBJ1-2; 9 bases match TRBD1. The CDR3 is 14 residues long. J gave up 1 base and V 5 bases, and 5 bases lay outside the gene matches. CDR1 SQVTM and CDR2 ANQGSEA come from the germline V gene. The chain's CDR3 is CSVTGTGRNYGYTF. DNA for the CDR3: TGCAGCGTTACCGGGACAGGGCGTAACTATGGCTACACCTTC.

V is TRBV12-3 or TRBV12-4 and J is TRBJ2-4; the D gene is possibly TRBD2 (5 bases). The CDR3 sequence is 17 residues long. V was shortened by 2 bases and J by 0 bases, with 14 bases between the two germline ends. The CDR3 is CASSLRGKQLAKNIQYF. The CDR3 DNA follows: TGTGCCAGCAGTTTAAGAGGGAAGCAACTAGCCAAAAACATTCAGTACTTC.

This clonotype was recorded a few times. The chain combines TRBV4-2 with TRBJ1-5; the D is unclear. From germline, CDR1 is LGHNA and CDR2 YNFKEQ. Trimming stripped 0 bases from V and 1 base from J, with 10 bases between. The CDR3 has 16 amino acids. CDR3 loop: CASSQEVGFSNQPQHF. For the CDR3, the DNA is TGTGCCAGCAGCCAAGAGGTGGGTTTCAGCAATCAGCCCCAGCATTTT.

J is TRBJ2-4 and V is TRBV19; D uncertain. CDR3 length equals 14 residues. V lost 3 bases and J lost 0, with 6 bases in between. CDR1 is LNHDA, CDR2 SQIVND, per germline (reference sequence). The CDR3 reads CASSMEIAKNIQYF. The CDR3 DNA follows: TGTGCCAGTAGTATGGAGATAGCCAAAAACATTCAGTACTTC.

The chain is built from TRBV10-3 and TRBJ2-6, with TRBD1 as a possible D gene (6 bases). Germline V gives CDR1 ENHRY, CDR2 SYGVKD. Trimming cost V 4 bases and J 0 bases, with 16 bases left between them. This CDR3 comprises 18 residues. CDR3: CAISGRQVSFSGANVLTF. CDR3 DNA sequence: TGTGCCATCAGTGGTCGACAGGTGTCCTTCTCTGGGGCCAACGTCCTGACTTTC.

The J gene is TRBJ1-3, the V gene TRBV6-6; possibly TRBD1 for D (6 bases). Trimming stripped 2 bases from V and 0 bases from J, with 8 bases between. The V gene's germline CDR1 is MNHNY and CDR2 SVGAGI (reference sequence). The CDR3 extends over 15 amino acids. The CDR3 protein is CASSYLDSSGNTIYF. CDR3 sequence (DNA): TGTGCCAGCAGTTACCTGGACAGCTCTGGAAACACCATATATTTT.

This clonotype was picked up a small number of times. The chain employs TRBV12-3 or TRBV12-4 and TRBJ1-1; D gene ambiguous. V lost 6 bases and J 0 bases, leaving 8 bases between the germline ends. There are 13 residues in the CDR3. CDR3 loop: CASRNGLNTEAFF. For the CDR3, the DNA is TGTGCCAGCAGGAACGGACTGAACACTGAAGCTTTCTTT.

This clonotype was recorded only once. The genes are TRBV7-6 and TRBJ2-1; tentative D call: TRBD2 (5 bases). Germline CDR1 reads SGHVS; CDR2 reads FNYEAQ. This CDR3 is 11 amino acids long. V was trimmed by 6 bases and J by 10 bases, leaving 10 bases between them. The CDR3 DNA follows: TGTGCCAGCAGTCCCGGGGAGGAGCAGTTCTTC. It codes for CASSPGEEQFF. The full variable domain, with the rest looked up from reference TRBV7-6 and TRBJ2-1, is GAGVSQSPRYKVTKRGQDVALRCDPISGHVSLYWYRQALGQGPEFLTYFNYEAQQDKSGLPNDRFSAERPEGSISTLTIQRTEQRDSAMYRCASSPGEEQFFGPGTRLTVL.

Concerning this clonotype: The junction does not match germline at one end; this may be a read error. DNA for the CDR3: TGTGCCGCCAGCCAAGGATTCGAGCAGTACTTC. It translates to CAASQGFEQYF. This chain joins TRBV4-1 and TRBJ2-7; D is unclear. The CDR3 is made up of 11 amino acids. Germline CDR1 MGHRA, CDR2 YSYEKL.

There are many counts of this clonotype. The chain recombines TRBV7-2 with TRBJ2-5, with a weak D call TRBD2 (7 bases). The CDR3 has 15 residues. Germline V lookup: CDR1 SGHTA, CDR2 FQGNSA. Trimming removed 1 base from V and 3 bases from J, with 12 bases in between. CDR3 DNA sequence: TGTGCCAGCAGCTTAGTCGGGGGGCCGAAAGAGACCCAGTACTTC. Residues: CASSLVGGPKETQYF.

Many counts were recorded for this clonotype. The genes are TRBV4-2 and TRBJ2-3, with 10 bases aligning to TRBD2. Looked up from germline, CDR1 is LGHNA and CDR2 is YNFKEQ. The CDR3 spans 16 residues. The V segment lost 4 bases and the J segment 3 bases; nucleotides outside the gene matches: 7. This chain's CDR3 is CASSLRLAGATDTQYF. DNA of the CDR3: TGTGCCAGCAGCCTCCGACTAGCGGGTGCTACAGATACGCAGTATTTT.

This clonotype showed up many times. The chain carries TRBV27 and TRBJ2-5; D ambiguous. Trimming cost V 1 base and J 5 bases, with 8 bases left between them. Germline CDR1 MNHEY, CDR2 SMNVEV (reference sequence). The CDR3 totals 13 residues. Here the CDR3 DNA reads TGTGCCAGCAGTTTATGGGAAGGGGAGACCCAGTACTTC. Translated: CASSLWEGETQYF.

This clonotype was counted between two and nine times. The V gene is TRBV6-1, the J gene TRBJ2-7; D not certain. Germline lookup yields CDR1 MNHNS and CDR2 SASEGT. This CDR3 has 12 amino acids. Trimming pared 8 bases from V and 6 bases from J, leaving 14 bases between. In DNA form, the CDR3 reads TGTGCCAGCGCCGGCCATGAAGGCGAGCAGTACTTC. It codes for CASAGHEGEQYF.

This clonotype was detected only a few times. The chain couples TRBV6-1 to TRBJ1-4; TRBD1 might be the D (6 bases). Germline V gene sequence: CDR1 MNHNS, CDR2 SASEGT. The length of the CDR3 is 16 residues. Trimming cost V 5 bases and J 7 bases, with 20 bases left between them. The CDR3 nucleotides read TGTGCCAGCAGTTTGGGGCGGGGGGCGTTTAGTGAAAAACTGTTTTTT. It is translated as CASSLGRGAFSEKLFF.

The table lists this clonotype with a few counts. The chain is built from TRBV7-8 and TRBJ2-7; tentatively, D is TRBD1 (5 bases). The CDR3 extends over 13 amino acids. Germline V CDR1 and CDR2: SGHVS, FQNEAQ. DNA of the CDR3: TGTGCCAGCAGCTTATACACAGGCGATATCGAGGACGTC. This encodes CASSLYTGDIEDV.